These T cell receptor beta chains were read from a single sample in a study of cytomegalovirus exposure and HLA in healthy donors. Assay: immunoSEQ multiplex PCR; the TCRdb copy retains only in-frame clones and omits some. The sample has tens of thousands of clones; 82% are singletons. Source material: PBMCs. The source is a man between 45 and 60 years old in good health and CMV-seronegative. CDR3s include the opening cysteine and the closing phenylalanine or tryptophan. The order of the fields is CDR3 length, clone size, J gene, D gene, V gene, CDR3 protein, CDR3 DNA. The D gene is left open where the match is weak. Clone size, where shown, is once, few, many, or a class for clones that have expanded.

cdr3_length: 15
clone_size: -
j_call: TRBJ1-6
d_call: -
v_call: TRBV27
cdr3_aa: CASSFGLRGNSPLHF
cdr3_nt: TGTGCCAGCAGTTTTGGCCTCCGGGGTAATTCACCCCTCCACTTT

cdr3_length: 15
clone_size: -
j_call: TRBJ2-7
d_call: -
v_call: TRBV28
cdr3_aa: CASSLDRFYTYEQYF
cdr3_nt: TGTGCCAGCAGTTTAGACAGGTTTTATACCTACGAGCAGTACTTC

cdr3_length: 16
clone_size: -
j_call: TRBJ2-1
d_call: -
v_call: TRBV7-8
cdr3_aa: CASSSWRAAPGNEQFF
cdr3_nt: TGTGCCAGCAGCTCTTGGAGGGCCGCCCCTGGGAATGAGCAGTTCTTC

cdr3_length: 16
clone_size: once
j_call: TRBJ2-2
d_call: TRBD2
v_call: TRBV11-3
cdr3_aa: CASSSRGGPNTGELFF
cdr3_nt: TGTGCCAGCAGCTCCCGCGGGGGGCCGAACACCGGGGAGCTGTTTTTT

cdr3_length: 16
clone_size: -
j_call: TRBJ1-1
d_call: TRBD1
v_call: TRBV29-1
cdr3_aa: CSVEGLLGQGNTEAFF
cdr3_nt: TGCAGCGTTGAGGGCCTCCTGGGACAGGGCAACACTGAAGCTTTCTTT

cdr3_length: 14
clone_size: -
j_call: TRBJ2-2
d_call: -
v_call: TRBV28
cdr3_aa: CASSFLAGAGELFF
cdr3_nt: TGTGCCAGCAGTTTTTTAGCCGGGGCCGGGGAGCTGTTTTTT

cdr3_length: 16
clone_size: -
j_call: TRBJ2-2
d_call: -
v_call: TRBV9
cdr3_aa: CASSARLVLNTGELFF
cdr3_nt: TGTGCCAGCAGCGCCAGACTAGTGCTAAACACCGGGGAGCTGTTTTTT

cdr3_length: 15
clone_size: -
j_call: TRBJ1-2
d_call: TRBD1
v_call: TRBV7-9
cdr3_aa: CASSRAGTANYGYTF
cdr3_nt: TGTGCCAGCAGCCGTGCCGGGACAGCCAACTATGGCTACACCTTC

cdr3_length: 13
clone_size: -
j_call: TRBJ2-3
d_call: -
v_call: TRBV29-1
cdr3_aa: CSAPPEGLDTQYF
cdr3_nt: TGCAGCGCCCCGCCCGAAGGACTGGATACGCAGTATTTT

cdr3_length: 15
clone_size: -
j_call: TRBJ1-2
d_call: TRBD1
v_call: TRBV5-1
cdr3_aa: CASSLAGTGDYGYTF
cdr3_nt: TGCGCCAGCAGCTTGGCCGGGACAGGGGACTATGGCTACACCTTC

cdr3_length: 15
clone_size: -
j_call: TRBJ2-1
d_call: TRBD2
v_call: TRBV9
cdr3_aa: CASSGTSGGWNEQFF
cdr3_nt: TGTGCCAGCAGCGGGACTAGCGGGGGGTGGAATGAGCAGTTCTTC

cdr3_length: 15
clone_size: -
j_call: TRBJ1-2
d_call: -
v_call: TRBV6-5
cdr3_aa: CASSYSRVGGRGYTF
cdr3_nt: TGTGCCAGCAGTTACTCGAGAGTGGGGGGGAGAGGCTACACCTTC

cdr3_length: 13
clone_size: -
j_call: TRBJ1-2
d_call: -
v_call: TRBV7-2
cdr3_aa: CASSPHVAYGYTF
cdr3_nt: TGTGCCAGCAGCCCCCACGTGGCCTATGGCTACACCTTC

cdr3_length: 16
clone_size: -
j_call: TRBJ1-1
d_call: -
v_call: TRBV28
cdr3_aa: CASSTIRQAVNTEAFF
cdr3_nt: TGTGCCAGCAGTACCATTAGACAGGCGGTGAACACTGAAGCTTTCTTT

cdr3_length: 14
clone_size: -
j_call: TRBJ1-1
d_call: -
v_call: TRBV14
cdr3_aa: CASSLPNRDTEAFF
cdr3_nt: TGTGCCAGCAGCTTGCCCAACCGGGACACTGAAGCTTTCTTT

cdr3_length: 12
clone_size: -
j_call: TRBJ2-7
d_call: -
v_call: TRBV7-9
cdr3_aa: CSSSHSSYEQYF
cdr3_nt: TGTTCCAGCAGTCATAGCTCCTACGAGCAGTACTTC

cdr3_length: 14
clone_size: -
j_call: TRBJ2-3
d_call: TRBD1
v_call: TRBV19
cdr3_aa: CATRQGAGTDTQYF
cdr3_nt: TGTGCCACCCGACAGGGGGCGGGCACAGATACGCAGTATTTT

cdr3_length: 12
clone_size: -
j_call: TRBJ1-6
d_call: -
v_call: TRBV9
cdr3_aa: CASSTRDSPLHF
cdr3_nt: TGTGCCAGCAGCACCCGGGATTCACCCCTCCACTTT

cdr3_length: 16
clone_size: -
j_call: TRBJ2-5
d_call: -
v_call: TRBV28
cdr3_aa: CASSQLTARVQETQYF
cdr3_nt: TGTGCCAGCAGTCAATTGACAGCCAGGGTCCAAGAGACCCAGTACTTC

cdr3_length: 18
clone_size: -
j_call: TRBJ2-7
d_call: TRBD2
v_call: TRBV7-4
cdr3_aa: CASRQKRGVHLSSYEQYF
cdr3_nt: TGTGCCAGCCGCCAAAAGCGGGGGGTCCACCTATCCTCCTACGAGCAGTACTTC

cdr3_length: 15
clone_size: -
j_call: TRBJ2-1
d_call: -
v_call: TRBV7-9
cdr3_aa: CASSFLLGQYNEQFF
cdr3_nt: TGTGCCAGCAGTTTCCTTTTGGGGCAGTACAATGAGCAGTTCTTC

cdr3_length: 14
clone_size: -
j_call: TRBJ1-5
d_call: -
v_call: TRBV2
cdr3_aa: CASREGAGGQPQHF
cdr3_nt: TGTGCCAGCCGCGAAGGGGCTGGAGGTCAGCCCCAGCATTTT

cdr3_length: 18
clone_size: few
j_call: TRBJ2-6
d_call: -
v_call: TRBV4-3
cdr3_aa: CASSQDPPGGSGANVLTF
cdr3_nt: TGCGCCAGCAGCCAAGATCCTCCCGGCGGTTCCGGGGCCAACGTCCTGACTTTC

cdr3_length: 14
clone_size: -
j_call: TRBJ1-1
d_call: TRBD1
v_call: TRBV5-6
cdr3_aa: CASSSWTGDAEAFF
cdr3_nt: TGTGCCAGCAGCTCTTGGACAGGGGACGCTGAAGCTTTCTTT

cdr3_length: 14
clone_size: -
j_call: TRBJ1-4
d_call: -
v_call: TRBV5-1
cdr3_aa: CASSLGGTNEKLFF
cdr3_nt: TGCGCCAGCAGTCTGGGGGGGACTAATGAAAAACTGTTTTTT

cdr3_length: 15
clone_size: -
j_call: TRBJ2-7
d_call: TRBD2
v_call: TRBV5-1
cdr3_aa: CASSLGGGLAYEQYF
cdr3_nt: TGCGCCAGCAGCTTGGGGGGAGGGTTAGCCTACGAGCAGTACTTC

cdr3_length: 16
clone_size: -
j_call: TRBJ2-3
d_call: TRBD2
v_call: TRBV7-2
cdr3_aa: CASSPRLAGGLDTQYF
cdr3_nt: TGTGCCAGCAGCCCCCGACTAGCGGGGGGGTTAGATACGCAGTATTTT

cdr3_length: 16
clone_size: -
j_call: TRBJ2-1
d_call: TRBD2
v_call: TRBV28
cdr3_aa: CASSLHSGGSYNEQFF
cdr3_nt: TGTGCCAGCAGTCTACATAGCGGGGGGTCCTACAATGAGCAGTTCTTC

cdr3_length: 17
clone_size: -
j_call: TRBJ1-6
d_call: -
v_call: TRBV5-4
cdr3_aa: CASSATRGSSYNSPLHF
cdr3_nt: TGTGCCAGCAGCGCGACCAGAGGGAGCTCCTATAATTCACCCCTCCACTTT

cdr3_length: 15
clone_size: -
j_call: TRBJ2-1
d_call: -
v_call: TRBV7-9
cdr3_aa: CASSFGAELYNEQFF
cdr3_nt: TGTGCCAGCAGCTTTGGGGCGGAACTCTACAATGAGCAGTTCTTC

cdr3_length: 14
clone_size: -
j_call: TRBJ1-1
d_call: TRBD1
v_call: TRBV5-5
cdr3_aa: CASSDREVNTEAFF
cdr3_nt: TGTGCCAGCAGCGACAGGGAGGTGAACACTGAAGCTTTCTTT

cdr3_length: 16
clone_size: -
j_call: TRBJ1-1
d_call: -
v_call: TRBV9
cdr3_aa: CASSLRGGIADTEAFF
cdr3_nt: TGTGCCAGCAGTCTAAGGGGGGGAATTGCAGACACTGAAGCTTTCTTT

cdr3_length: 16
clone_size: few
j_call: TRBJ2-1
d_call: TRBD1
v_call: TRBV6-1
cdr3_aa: CASSDLTGTGGSEQFF
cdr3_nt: TGTGCCAGCAGTGACCTAACCGGGACAGGGGGTTCTGAGCAGTTCTTC

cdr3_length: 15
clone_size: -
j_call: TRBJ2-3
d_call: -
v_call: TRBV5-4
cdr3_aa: CASSSYLAGRDTQYF
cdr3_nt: TGTGCCAGCAGCTCATACTTGGCGGGGAGAGATACGCAGTATTTT

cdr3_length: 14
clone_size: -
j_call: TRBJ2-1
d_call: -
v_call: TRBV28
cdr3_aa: CASLDRPSYNEQFF
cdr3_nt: TGTGCCAGTCTGGACAGACCCTCCTACAATGAGCAGTTCTTC

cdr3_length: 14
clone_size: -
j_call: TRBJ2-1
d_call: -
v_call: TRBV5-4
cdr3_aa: CASSVRGNVNEQFF
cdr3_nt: TGTGCCAGCAGCGTAAGGGGGAATGTGAATGAGCAGTTCTTC

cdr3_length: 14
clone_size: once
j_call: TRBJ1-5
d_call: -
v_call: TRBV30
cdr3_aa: CAFRSRGGTQPQHF
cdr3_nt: TGTGCCTTTCGAAGCCGGGGGGGCACCCAGCCCCAGCATTTT

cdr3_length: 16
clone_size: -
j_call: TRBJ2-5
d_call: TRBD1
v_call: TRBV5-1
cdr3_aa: CASSLEQGVRQETQYF
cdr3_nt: TGCGCCAGCAGCTTGGAGCAGGGGGTTCGCCAAGAGACCCAGTACTTC

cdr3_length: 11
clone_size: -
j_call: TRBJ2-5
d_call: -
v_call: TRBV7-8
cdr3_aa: CASSPQETQYF
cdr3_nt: TGTGCCAGCAGCCCGCAGGAGACCCAGTACTTC

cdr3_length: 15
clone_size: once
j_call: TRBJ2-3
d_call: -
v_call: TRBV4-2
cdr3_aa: CASSQDRGGADTQYF
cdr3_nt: TGTGCCAGCAGCCAAGATAGGGGGGGGGCAGATACGCAGTATTTT

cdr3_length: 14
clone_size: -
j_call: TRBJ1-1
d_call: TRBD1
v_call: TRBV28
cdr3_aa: CASRNSGQGAEAFF
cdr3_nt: TGTGCCAGCAGAAACTCGGGACAGGGCGCTGAAGCTTTCTTT

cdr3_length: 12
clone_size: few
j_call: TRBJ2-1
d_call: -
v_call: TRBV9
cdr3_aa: CASSGDSNEQFF
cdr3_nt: TGTGCCAGCAGCGGAGACAGCAATGAGCAGTTCTTC

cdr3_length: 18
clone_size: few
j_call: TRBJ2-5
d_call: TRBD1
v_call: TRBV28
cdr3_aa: CASSSLTGGVGSLETQYF
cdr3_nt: TGTGCCAGCAGCTCCCTGACAGGGGGCGTAGGTAGCTTAGAGACCCAGTACTTC

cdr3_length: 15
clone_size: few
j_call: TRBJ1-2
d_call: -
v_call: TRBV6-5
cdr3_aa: CASSYSGQGNYGYTF
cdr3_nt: TGTGCCAGCAGTTACTCAGGGCAGGGGAACTATGGCTACACCTTC

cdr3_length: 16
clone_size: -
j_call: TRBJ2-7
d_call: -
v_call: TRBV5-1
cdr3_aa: CASSSTGTRSSYEQYF
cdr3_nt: TGCGCCAGCAGCAGTACCGGGACAAGGAGCTCCTACGAGCAGTACTTC

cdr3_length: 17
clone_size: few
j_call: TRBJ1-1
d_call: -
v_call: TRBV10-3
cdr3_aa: CAISESLGGSLNTEAFF
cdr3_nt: TGTGCCATCAGTGAGTCCTTGGGGGGAAGCCTGAACACTGAAGCTTTCTTT

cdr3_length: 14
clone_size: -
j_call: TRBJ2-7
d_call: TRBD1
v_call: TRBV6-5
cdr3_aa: CASREGQGRYEQYF
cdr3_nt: TGTGCCAGCAGGGAAGGACAGGGAAGGTACGAGCAGTACTTC

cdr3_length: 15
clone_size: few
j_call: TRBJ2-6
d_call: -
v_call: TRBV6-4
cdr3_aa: CASSDSGAGANVLTF
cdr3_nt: TGTGCCAGCAGTGACTCAGGGGCTGGGGCCAACGTCCTGACTTTC

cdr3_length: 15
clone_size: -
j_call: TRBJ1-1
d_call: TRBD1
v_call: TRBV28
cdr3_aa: CASSFSDRGNTEAFF
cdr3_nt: TGTGCCAGCAGTTTCTCTGACAGGGGGAACACTGAAGCTTTCTTT

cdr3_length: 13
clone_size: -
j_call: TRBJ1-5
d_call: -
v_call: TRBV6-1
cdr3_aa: CASSEGQHQPQHF
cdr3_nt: TGTGCCAGCAGTGAAGGACAGCATCAGCCCCAGCATTTT

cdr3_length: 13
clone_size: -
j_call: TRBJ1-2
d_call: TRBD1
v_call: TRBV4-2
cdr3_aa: CASSPGGNYGYTF
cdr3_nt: TGTGCCAGCAGCCCAGGGGGGAACTATGGCTACACCTTC

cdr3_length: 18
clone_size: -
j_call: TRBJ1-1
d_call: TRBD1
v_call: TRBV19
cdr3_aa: CASSIVFPRTGINTEAFF
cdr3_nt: TGTGCCAGTAGTATAGTTTTCCCTAGGACAGGGATTAACACTGAAGCTTTCTTT

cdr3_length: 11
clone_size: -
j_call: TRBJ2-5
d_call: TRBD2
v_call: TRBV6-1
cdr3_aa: CASIAGRTQYF
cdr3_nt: TGTGCCTCGATAGCGGGAAGAACCCAGTACTTC

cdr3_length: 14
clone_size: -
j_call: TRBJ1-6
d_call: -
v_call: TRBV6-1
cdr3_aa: CASLGGIRYSPLHF
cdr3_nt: TGTGCCAGCCTAGGGGGAATTCGGTACTCACCCCTCCACTTT

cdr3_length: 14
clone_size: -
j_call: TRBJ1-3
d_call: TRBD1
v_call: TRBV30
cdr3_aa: CAWSLDRVGNTIYF
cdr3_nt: TGTGCCTGGAGTTTGGACAGGGTGGGAAACACCATATATTTT

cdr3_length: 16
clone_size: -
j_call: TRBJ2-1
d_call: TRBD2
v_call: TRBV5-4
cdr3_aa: CASSQPGTSRNNEQFF
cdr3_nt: TGTGCCAGCAGCCAACCCGGGACTAGCAGGAACAATGAGCAGTTCTTC

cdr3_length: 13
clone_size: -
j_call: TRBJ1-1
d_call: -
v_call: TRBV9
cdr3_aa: CASSVHGNTEAFF
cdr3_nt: TGTGCCAGCAGCGTACACGGGAACACTGAAGCTTTCTTT